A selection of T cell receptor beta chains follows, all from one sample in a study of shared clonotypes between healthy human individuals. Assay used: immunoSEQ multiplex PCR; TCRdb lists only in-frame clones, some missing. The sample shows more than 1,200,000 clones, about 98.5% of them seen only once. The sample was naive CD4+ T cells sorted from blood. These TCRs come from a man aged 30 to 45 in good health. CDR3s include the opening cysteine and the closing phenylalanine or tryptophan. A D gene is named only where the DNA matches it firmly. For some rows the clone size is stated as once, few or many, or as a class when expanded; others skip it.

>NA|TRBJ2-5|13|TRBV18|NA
TGTGCCGGATCACCGGAAAATGCCGAGACCCAGTACTTC
CAGSPENAETQYF
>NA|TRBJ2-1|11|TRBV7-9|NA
TGTGCCAGCACCTTAGGAAATGAGCAGTTCTTC
CASTLGNEQFF
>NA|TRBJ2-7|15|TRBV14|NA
TGTGCCAGCAGCCAAAGGGGGACGAATTTCTACGAGCAGTACTTC
CASSQRGTNFYEQYF
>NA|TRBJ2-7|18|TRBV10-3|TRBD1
TGTGCCATCAGGCCCGGGACAGGGAGGCTAAAAGAATCCTACGAGCAGTACTTC
CAIRPGTGRLKESYEQYF
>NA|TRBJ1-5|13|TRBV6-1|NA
TGTGCCAGCAGTGAAGGGACTCGACAGCCCCAGCATTTT
CASSEGTRQPQHF
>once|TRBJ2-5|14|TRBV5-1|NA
TGCGCCAGCAGCTTGTTTACCAGCCAAGAGACCCAGTACTTC
CASSLFTSQETQYF
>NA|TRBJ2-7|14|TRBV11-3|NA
TGTGCCAGCAGCTTAGGGGCAGACTCCTACGAGCAGTACTTC
CASSLGADSYEQYF
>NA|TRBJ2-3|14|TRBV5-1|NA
TGCGCCAGCAGCTTCCAGCGGAACACAGATACGCAGTATTTT
CASSFQRNTDTQYF
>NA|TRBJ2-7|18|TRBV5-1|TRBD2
TGCGCCAGCAGCCCACTAGCGGGAGTTCCCCTAAACTCCTACGAGCAGTACTTC
CASSPLAGVPLNSYEQYF
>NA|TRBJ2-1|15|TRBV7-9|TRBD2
TGTGCCAGCAGCTTAGTTGTAGCGGGAGGCAATGAGCAGTTCTTC
CASSLVVAGGNEQFF
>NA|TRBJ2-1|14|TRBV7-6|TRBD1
TGTGCCAGCAGCTATTCAACAGGGGGCGGTGAGCAGTTCTTC
CASSYSTGGGEQFF
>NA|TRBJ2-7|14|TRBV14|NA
TGTGCCAGCAGCCAAGACCGGGGACCCTACGAGCAGTACTTC
CASSQDRGPYEQYF
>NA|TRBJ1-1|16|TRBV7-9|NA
TGTGCCAGCAGCTTCTCCCTCAAAACCTTGGGCACTGAAGCTTTCTTT
CASSFSLKTLGTEAFF
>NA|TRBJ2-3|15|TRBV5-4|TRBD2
TGTGCCAGCAGCTTGGGAAGCGGGGCCACAGATACGCAGTATTTT
CASSLGSGATDTQYF
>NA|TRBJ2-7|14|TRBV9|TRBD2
TGTGCCAGCAGCCCACGGACTAGCGGCTACGAGCAGTACTTC
CASSPRTSGYEQYF
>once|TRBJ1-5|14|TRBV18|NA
TGTGCCAGCTCACCGGAACAGGGCAGGCAGCCCCAGCATTTT
CASSPEQGRQPQHF
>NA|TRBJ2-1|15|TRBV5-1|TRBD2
TGCGCCAGCAGCCGGGTGGCGGGAGTATACAATGAGCAGTTCTTC
CASSRVAGVYNEQFF
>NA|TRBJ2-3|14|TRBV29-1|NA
TGCAGCGTGTATGGACTGGCTAGCACAGATACGCAGTATTTT
CSVYGLASTDTQYF
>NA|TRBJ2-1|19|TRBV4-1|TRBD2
TGCGCCAGCAGCCAAGATTCAGGGACTAGCGGAGAGGCGTACAATGAGCAGTTCTTC
CASSQDSGTSGEAYNEQFF
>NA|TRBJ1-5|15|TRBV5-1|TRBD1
TGCGCCAGCAGCTTGGCCACAGGGGGCGATCAGCCCCAGCATTTT
CASSLATGGDQPQHF
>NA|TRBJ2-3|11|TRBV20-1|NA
TGCAGTGCAACCACTGGGGATACGCAGTATTTT
CSATTGDTQYF
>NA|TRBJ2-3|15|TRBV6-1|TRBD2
TGTGCCAGCAGTCTAGCGGGAGGGTATACAGATACGCAGTATTTT
CASSLAGGYTDTQYF
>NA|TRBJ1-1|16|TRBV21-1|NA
TGTGCCAGCAGCGAAAACCGACAGGGGGCTGACACTGAAGCTTTCTTT
CASSENRQGADTEAFF
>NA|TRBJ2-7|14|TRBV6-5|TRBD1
TGTGCCAGCACCGTTCGACAGGGGATACACGAGCAGTACTTC
CASTVRQGIHEQYF
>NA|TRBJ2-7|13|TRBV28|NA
TGTGCCAGCAGTTTATCCCTAGGATACGAGCAGTACTTC
CASSLSLGYEQYF
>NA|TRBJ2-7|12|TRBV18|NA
TGTGCCAGCTCCCGGGACACATACGAGCAGTACTTC
CASSRDTYEQYF
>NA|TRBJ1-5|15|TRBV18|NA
TGTGCCAGCTCACAGGGGTTTGGAAGCAATCAGCCCCAGCATTTT
CASSQGFGSNQPQHF
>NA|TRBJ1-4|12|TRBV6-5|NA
TGTGCCAGCAGTTACTTAGGTGAAAAACTGTTTTTT
CASSYLGEKLFF
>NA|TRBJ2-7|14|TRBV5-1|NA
TGCGCCAGCAGGCCCGGGACCGCAGCCTACGAGCAGTACTTC
CASRPGTAAYEQYF
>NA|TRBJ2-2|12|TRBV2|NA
TGTGCCAGCTCCCTGGAAGCCGGGGAGCTGTTTTTT
CASSLEAGELFF
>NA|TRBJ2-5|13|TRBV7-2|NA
TGTGCCAGCAGCCCTACCGGCCGGGAGACCCAGTACTTC
CASSPTGRETQYF
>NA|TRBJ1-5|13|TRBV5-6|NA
TGTGCCAGCAGCCCCCATCCCGACCAGCCCCAGCATTTT
CASSPHPDQPQHF
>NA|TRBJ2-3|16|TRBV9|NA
TGTGCCAGCAGCGTAGATCACAGCGGAAGCACAGATACGCAGTATTTT
CASSVDHSGSTDTQYF
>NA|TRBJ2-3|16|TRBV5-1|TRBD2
TGCGCCAGCAGCTCCGGGACTAGCGGGGCTCCGGATACGCAGTATTTT
CASSSGTSGAPDTQYF
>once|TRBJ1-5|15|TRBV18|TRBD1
TGTGCCAGCTCACCGCGACAGGGTGGGAATCAGCCCCAGCATTTT
CASSPRQGGNQPQHF